The present TCR beta chain was sequenced within a study of cytomegalovirus exposure and HLA in healthy donors. Unmatched junction bases numbered 7, after V lost 8 bases and J lost 2 bases. Germline values: CDR1 LNHDA, CDR2 SQIVND (reference sequence). This CDR3 spans 14 amino acids. Points on this clone: Its antigen remains unidentified.

Clones were read by immunoSEQ multiplex PCR, and TCRdb kept only the in-frame ones, dropping some. The sample lists hundreds of thousands of clones; approximately 88% were seen once. While the first cohort had several hundred subjects, the donors belonged to the separate validation cohort of over a hundred subjects. Study results and limitations: Three of the chains that were CMV-associated were confirmed in vitro to be specific for CMV antigens. The tendency of first-cohort TCR clusters to co-occur in the approximately 120 validation repertoires was identified by a subsequent analysis.

Input material: PBMCs. The TCR comes from a woman younger than 30 in good health and CMV-seronegative. The chain carries TRBV19 and TRBJ2-3; 7 nucleotides agree with TRBD2. CDR3 nucleotide sequence: TGTGCCAGTGCAAAAGCGGGAATCACAGATACGCAGTATTTT. It is translated as CASAKAGITDTQYF.